These 4 T cell receptor beta chains were sequenced from one sample in a study of identical twins. TCRdb used MiXCR to reprocess the 5' RACE reads, holding one entry per CDR3 protein. The profile shows about 530,000 distinct CDR3 sequences, roughly 15% of them singletons. These data were also reused for a study on yellow fever vaccine responses in identical twins.

Sequenced: CD4+ T cells sorted from blood. The source is a woman in her late teens or twenties in good health.

This clonotype has a handful of counts. The chain carries TRBV29-1 and TRBJ2-7; 10 bases fit TRBD2. This CDR3 is built from 14 residues. The V gene's germline CDR1 is SQVTM and CDR2 ANQGSEA. Trimming removed 7 bases from V and 4 bases from J; junction bases left unmatched: 10. In nucleotides, the CDR3 is TGCAGCGCCCGCAGCGGGAGGGCCACTTACGAGCAGTACTTC. Encoded protein: CSARSGRATYEQYF.

Only a few counts were recorded for this clonotype. This chain links TRBV14 with TRBJ1-1; tentative D call: TRBD1 (6 bases). Per germline, CDR1 SGHDN and CDR2 FVKESK. With 4 bases removed from V and 3 bases from J, the gap between germline ends came to 15 bases. The CDR3 loop spans 15 amino acids. The CDR3 region is CASSRLGGADTEAFF. The CDR3 nucleotides are TGTGCCAGCAGCCGCCTCGGGGGCGCGGACACTGAAGCTTTCTTT. Based on the CDR3 plus reference TRBV14 and TRBJ1-1, the full variable domain is EAGVTQFPSHSVIEKGQTVTLRCDPISGHDNLYWYRRVMGKEIKFLLHFVKESKQDESGMPNNRFLAERTGGTYSTLKVQPAELEDSGVYFCASSRLGGADTEAFFGQGTRLTVV.

V is TRBV20-1 and J is TRBJ2-3; 8 nucleotides line up with TRBD2. CDR3 length: 17 amino acids. Germline CDR1 is DFQATT and CDR2 is SNEGSKA (reference sequence). V was pared by 0 bases and J by 3 bases, with 11 bases of the junction left unmatched. This CDR3 reads CSARDRVGRARTDTQYF. For the CDR3, the DNA is TGCAGTGCTAGAGATCGCGTCGGGAGGGCCAGGACAGATACGCAGTATTTT.

The chain is built from TRBV4-2 and TRBJ2-5, with 7 nucleotides matching TRBD2. This CDR3 has 15 amino acids. Trimming at V came to 5 bases and at J to 2 bases, leaving 8 bases not matched to a gene. Germline V gene lookup returns CDR1 LGHNA and CDR2 YNFKEQ. CDR3 sequence reads: CASSSRLAEQETQYF. The CDR3 bases are TGTGCCAGCAGCAGCAGGCTAGCGGAACAAGAGACCCAGTACTTC.